Each of the 13 T cell receptor beta chains below was sequenced from the same sample in a study of Graves' ophthalmopathy and Graves' hyperthyroidism. The TCR beta CDR3 regions underwent amplification from RNA transcripts. The authors performed first-round RT-PCR with HTBI primers and then a second-round multiplex PCR. TCRdb called the multiplex PCR reads again in MiXCR, with one record for every CDR3 protein. The sample consists of over 450,000 distinct CDR3 sequences, around 15% of them appearing once. The sequenced sample was blood. These receptors were taken from a woman aged 30 to 39 with Graves' ophthalmopathy.

This clonotype occurred a few times. This chain uses TRBV12-3 or TRBV12-4 with TRBJ2-5; perhaps TRBD2 as D (6 bases). Deletions cut 5 bases from V and 4 bases from J, with 17 bases between. The CDR3 spans 15 residues. CDR3 sequence reads: CASSTLGTPIETQYF. DNA for the CDR3: TGTGCCAGCAGTACTCTCGGGACTCCCATAGAGACCCAGTACTTC.

The rearrangement links TRBV30 to TRBJ2-2, with 7 positions matching TRBD1. V dropped 7 bases and J dropped 6; count of bases not matched to a gene: 8. CDR1 GTSNPN and CDR2 SVGIG come from the germline V gene (reference sequence). This CDR3 has 13 residues. CDR3 sequence reads: CASTGVYPGELFF. In nucleotides, the CDR3 is TGTGCCTCAACAGGGGTGTACCCCGGGGAGCTGTTTTTT.

This clonotype has ten or more counts. The rearrangement uses TRBV12-3 or TRBV12-4 and TRBJ1-1, with TRBD1 as a possible D gene (6 bases). This CDR3 comprises 14 residues. V shed 7 bases and J shed 1 base, with 13 bases lying between them. The CDR3 spells CASTRGRGNTEAFF. Here the CDR3 DNA reads TGTGCCAGCACTAGGGGCAGGGGGAACACTGAAGCTTTCTTT.

This clonotype was recorded a few times. Relative to the germline gene, one junction end is altered; a read error may explain this. The J gene is TRBJ1-5, the V gene TRBV18, with a possible D match to TRBD1 (5 bases). CDR3 size: 15 residues. The germline gives CDR1 KGHSH, CDR2 LQKENI. The CDR3 DNA is TGTGTCAGCTCACCACCGGGGGGGAGCAATCAGCCCCAGCATTTT. It yields the protein CVSSPPGGSNQPQHF.

A single count supports this clonotype. The chain employs TRBV28 and TRBJ1-1, with D possibly TRBD1 on 6 matching bases. V was shortened by 1 base and J by 2 bases, with 14 bases between the two germline ends. Germline CDR1 is MDHEN and CDR2 is SYDVKM. This CDR3 region has 16 residues. As DNA, the CDR3 is TGTGCCAGCAGTTTATCGGGCAGGGGCGTAAACACTGAAGCTTTCTTT. It is translated as CASSLSGRGVNTEAFF.

This clonotype appeared many times. V usage is TRBV4-1 and J usage is TRBJ1-1, with no clear D. Trimming took 0 bases from V and 3 from J, leaving 8 bases between them. The CDR3 spans 14 residues. CDR1 is MGHRA, CDR2 YSYEKL, per germline. This CDR3 reads CASSQEFRDTEAFF. The CDR3 nucleotides read TGCGCCAGCAGCCAAGAATTTCGGGACACTGAAGCTTTCTTT.

This clonotype was counted many times. The rearrangement links TRBV2 to TRBJ1-1; TRBD1 agrees at 8 bases. The CDR3 totals 18 residues. After removal of 5 bases from V and 5 bases from J, the junction contained 19 bases not matched to a gene. Germline assignment: CDR1 SNHLY and CDR2 FYNNEI. CDR3 amino acids: CASSYIPTGAGLLTEAFF. The CDR3 nucleotides are TGTGCCAGCAGTTACATACCGACAGGGGCGGGTTTACTTACTGAAGCTTTCTTT.

This clonotype showed up just a few times. Since a much larger clone is just one base distant, this may be a read error. The gene calls are TRBV12-5 and TRBJ1-1, with D possibly being TRBD1 (5 bases). CDR3 length: 12 amino acids. Germline V CDR1 and CDR2: LGHNT, FRNRAP. The CDR3 DNA follows: TGTGCTAGTGGTTGGGGGACGGCTGAAGCTTGCTTT. Its translation is CASGWGTAEACF. The whole variable domain, remainder taken from reference TRBV12-5 and TRBJ1-1, is DARVTQTPRHKVTEMGQEVTMRCQPILGHNTVFWYRQTMMQGLELLAYFRNRAPLDDSGMPKDRFSAEMPDATLATLKIQPSEPRDSAVYFCASGWGTAEACFGQGTRLTVV.

This clonotype was recorded many times. The chain links TRBV28 to TRBJ1-2, with D possibly matching TRBD1 (5 bases). V was cut by 5 bases and J by 3 bases, with 13 bases left in between. Germline V gives CDR1 MDHEN, CDR2 SYDVKM. The CDR3 loop spans 14 amino acids. For the CDR3, the DNA is TGTGCCAGCAGTAGACACGGGACCTACTATGGCTACACCTTC. Protein sequence: CASSRHGTYYGYTF.

This clonotype came up a few times. V is TRBV6-1 and J is TRBJ2-2; D possibly corresponds to TRBD2 (6 bases). This CDR3 has 15 residues. Trimming left V 4 bases short and J 5 bases short, with 14 bases between. Germline assignment: CDR1 MNHNS and CDR2 SASEGT. CDR3 bases: TGTGCCAGCAGTGGTTATCCAGGAGGGACCGGGGAGCTGTTTTTT. Its protein product is CASSGYPGGTGELFF.

This clonotype occurred many times. The chain recombines TRBV7-2 with TRBJ1-2; the match to TRBD1 covers 11 bases. J was trimmed by 8 bases and V by 5 bases; bases with no gene match: 7. CDR3 length: 14 residues. Germline CDR1 reads SGHTA; CDR2 reads FQGNSA. In DNA, the CDR3 is TGTGCCAGCAGCGCCGGGACAGGGGGAGAGGGCTACACCTTC. Its protein is CASSAGTGGEGYTF.

This clonotype was seen ten or more times. This sequence joins TRBV6-5 and TRBJ2-2; 8 bases are a match to TRBD1. CDR1 is MNHEY and CDR2 is SVGAGI in the germline V gene. This CDR3 contains 14 residues. The V segment lost 6 bases and the J segment 4 bases; nucleotides outside the gene matches: 4. The CDR3 bases are TGTGCCAGCAGCTCCACAGGGGGCACCGGGGAGCTGTTTTTT. Translated, it gives CASSSTGGTGELFF.

This clonotype was recorded a few times. The chain is built from TRBV4-1 and TRBJ1-5; D ambiguous. The V gene's germline CDR1 is MGHRA and CDR2 YSYEKL. V shed 0 bases and J shed 9 bases, with 12 bases lying between them. This CDR3 is 14 amino acids long. The CDR3 region has the DNA TGCGCCAGCAGCCAAGAAGCACCTGCGCGGCCCCAGCATTTT. It is translated as CASSQEAPARPQHF.